What follows is one T cell receptor beta chain and its context. Its antigen is currently not known. The input lacks base qualities; no much larger clone sits a single base away. The data derive from a study of blood T cell repertoires in COVID-19 (dated by TCRdb to 2018 to 2021). For context, the study as a whole: Samples covering the acute and convalescent phases of COVID-19 were provided by collaborators in the United States, Italy and Spain. The prospective study material was composed of cDNA or gDNA derived from T cells, B-cell-depleted T cells, or PBMCs. The dataset comprised deeply sampled blood TCRbeta repertoires from subjects exposed to, actively infected with, or recovered from COVID-19. The repertoires were released in a freely available public database intended as a resource for research on the immune response to SARS-CoV-2. The samples were drawn from the first 160 participants of the ongoing ImmuneRACE study and from over a thousand subjects provided by 6 global collaborators. Nearly every sample came with metadata listing a de-identified subject ID, COVID-19 status, age in years and sex. Where HLA class I and class II types were available, the types were taken from metadata supplied by the sample provider, not from assay-based typing.

Findings and caveats that apply to the study as a whole: How much clinical and demographic metadata was included differed by source and by participant, and the metadata was provided uncurated.

TCRbeta CDR3 regions were amplified from genomic DNA using the immunoSEQ Assay, a bias-controlled multiplex PCR. Processing in the source paper ran as follows. The number of nucleated cells in each sample was estimated by amplification of reference gene primers within the assay. To quantify the absolute abundance of each unique TCRbeta CDR3 rearrangement, sequence reads were collapsed and filtered. For each sample, productive Simpson clonality was calculated as the square root of Simpson's diversity index over productive rearrangements. TCRdb provides this immuneACCESS table in a form limited to in-frame rearrangements. Some clones are lacking; in checked studies, under half of them reflect an unresolved V gene, and why the rest are absent is not known. V and J calls and clone size follow that table, whereas D and trimming were derived from the DNA. For this sample there are 75,000 to 95,000 clones; roughly 87% appear just once. Around 17% of the sample is in the top ten clones.

One collaborating source in Seattle enrolled patients during active infection and followed them longitudinally through the course of disease. Each collaborating institution followed its own protocols to collect whole blood in K2EDTA tubes. Collaborator samples were shipped for TCRbeta analysis as frozen whole blood, isolated PBMCs, or DNA extracted from either sample type. V is cut by 6 bases and J by 5 bases, and the space between the germline ends is 14 bases. The germline V gene supplies CDR1 MDHEN and CDR2 SYDVKM. The cysteine opens and the phenylalanine closes a CDR3 of 13 amino acids. The retained sequence is limited to the CDR3, 39 bases, with the frame set at the first base.

Input material: peripheral blood. Rearrangement joined TRBV28 to TRBJ2-7, with TRBD2 as a weak D call on 6 bases. This TCR came from a woman aged 55 to 70 with COVID-19, enrolled during active disease. The nucleotide sequence is TGTGCCAGCAGGGGCAACTGGAGGGACGAGCAGTACTTC. Translation gives CASRGNWRDEQYF. Reference TRBV28 and TRBJ2-7 genes cover what lies past the CDR3, so the full variable domain is DVKVTQSSRYLVKRTGEKVFLECVQDMDHENMFWYRQDPGLGLRLIYFSYDVKMKEKGDIPEGYSVSREKKERFSLILESASTNQTSMYLCASRGNWRDEQYFGPGTRLTVT.